The entry that follows covers one TCR beta chain sequence. No antigen is known for it. Trimming took off 4 bases at V and 2 bases at J, with 16 bases between the two ends. CDR1 SGHDN and CDR2 FVKESK come from the germline V gene. CDR3 size: 16 residues. The record originates from a study of T cell responses to AZD1222 COVID-19 vaccine. Across the whole study: Whether given at about 4 or about 12 weeks, second doses were pooled.

The data were produced by immunoSEQ multiplex PCR, yet TCRdb's version contains in-frame clones alone and is incomplete. The top ten clones hold around 19% of a sample with about 63,000 clones, roughly 87% of them seen once. Study-level results: Unmutated variant regions are reportedly the target of nearly half of TCRs that are spike-specific. Baseline seropositivity occurred in only 5 to 7 AZD1222 recipients.

Sequencing used peripheral blood, obtained on day 0 of AZD1222 vaccination. The clonotype originates from an adult in good health. This rearrangement joins TRBV14 to TRBJ2-3, with a possible D match to TRBD1 (5 bases). As DNA, the CDR3 is TGTGCCAGCAGCCTCTTTCGGCAGGGTCTCACAGATACGCAGTATTTT. As protein: CASSLFRQGLTDTQYF.